One and the same sample provided the 30 T cell receptor beta chains below, sequenced in a study of post-analysis software for immune sequencing data. Study-wide results and caveats: Five or six TRBV segments were more frequent in patients than controls; TRBV5-6, TRBV5-1 and TRBV20-1 belonged to this group.

No antigen is known for these receptors. TCR beta cDNA libraries included unique molecular identifiers. TCRdb analysed the PCR reads with MiXCR anew, one entry per CDR3 protein. The repertoire holds about 770,000 distinct CDR3 sequences, with about half as singletons. Source material: blood. These receptors were taken from a girl aged 5 to 17 with multiple sclerosis.

This clonotype was observed a handful of times. The chain links TRBV10-3 to TRBJ2-7; 11 nucleotides agree with TRBD1. V lost 10 bases and J lost 3; bases outside the gene matches: 8. The CDR3 is 14 residues long. CDR1 is ENHRY, CDR2 SYGVKD, per germline. The CDR3 here is CASLSGTGGYEQYF. CDR3 DNA: TGTGCCAGCCTATCTGGGACAGGGGGCTACGAGCAGTACTTC.

This clonotype was recorded at least ten times. The gene calls are TRBV4-1 and TRBJ1-2, with TRBD1 as a possible D gene (5 bases). The CDR3 is 16 residues long. The germline V gene encodes CDR1 MGHRA and CDR2 YSYEKL. Trimming left V 0 bases short and J 3 bases short, with 14 bases between. CDR3 bases: TGCGCCAGCAGCCAAGAGCTCGGGACCGGGTACTATGGCTACACCTTC. Protein sequence: CASSQELGTGYYGYTF.

The rearrangement links TRBV6-6 to TRBJ2-1, with 7 bases identical to TRBD2. The CDR3 totals 16 residues. Germline V gives CDR1 MNHNY, CDR2 SVGAGI (reference sequence). The V gene end was trimmed by 8 bases and the J gene end by 4 bases; junction bases not matched to a gene: 14. The CDR3 region has the DNA TGTGCCAGCTCCTTCCGCGGGAGCGATCGATACAATGAGCAGTTCTTC. Translating it yields CASSFRGSDRYNEQFF.

This clonotype occurred a few times. CDR3 coding DNA: TGTGCCAGCAGCCTGGGGACAGGGGGAGGCAATCAGCCCCAGCATTTT. This sequence encodes CASSLGTGGGNQPQHF. The V call is TRBV7-8, the J call TRBJ1-5; TRBD1 matches 11 bases. This CDR3 has 16 residues. Germline loops: CDR1 SGHVS, CDR2 FQNEAQ. The J segment lost 2 bases and the V segment lost 5 bases, leaving 5 bases of the junction unmatched. Full variable domain (rest looked up from reference TRBV7-8 and TRBJ1-5): GAGVSQSPRYKVAKRGQDVALRCDPISGHVSLFWYQQALGQGPEFLTYFQNEAQLDKSGLPSDRFFAERPEGSVSTLKIQRTQQEDSAVYLCASSLGTGGGNQPQHFGDGTRLSIL.

This clonotype was observed a few times. The chain employs TRBV6-5 and TRBJ1-2; weak D call: TRBD1 (5 bases). Germline V gene data show CDR1 as MNHEY and CDR2 as SVGAGI. V gave up 2 bases and J gave up 3 bases, with 10 bases separating them. This CDR3 contains 14 residues. DNA of the CDR3: TGTGCCAGCAGTTACACGGGGGGTGACTATGGCTACACCTTC. Translating it yields CASSYTGGDYGYTF.

V and J are TRBV5-6 and TRBJ1-1, with D unresolved. V lost 3 bases and J lost 7, with 10 bases in between. CDR1 and CDR2 (germline): SGHDT, YYEEEE. The CDR3 is 12 amino acids. This CDR3 is CASSSRRNEAFF. The CDR3, as DNA: TGTGCCAGCAGCTCAAGACGGAATGAAGCTTTCTTT.

This sequence joins TRBV12-3 or TRBV12-4 and TRBJ2-7; D assignment may be TRBD1 or TRBD2 (5 bases each). This CDR3 spans 16 amino acids. The V end lost 5 bases, the J end lost 0 bases, and 17 bases lay between the germline ends. The CDR3 DNA sequence: TGTGCCAGCAGTACACCGGGGCCCTCCACCTCCTACGAGCAGTACTTC. Protein sequence: CASSTPGPSTSYEQYF.

The chain joins TRBV3-1 to TRBJ2-1; 10 bases map to TRBD2. In germline, CDR1 is LGHDT, CDR2 YNNKEL (reference sequence). V was clipped by 1 base and J by 7 bases; unmatched bases: 10. This CDR3 is built from 17 residues. The CDR3 region is CASSQGPLPSGSNEQFF. For the CDR3, the DNA is TGTGCCAGCAGCCAAGGTCCCCTCCCTAGCGGGAGTAATGAGCAGTTCTTC.

About this clonotype: One end of the junction is discordant with germline, which a read error may explain. CDR3 DNA: TGTGCCAGCAGCCCCTCAGGACTGGTGACCTACGGGCAGTACTTC. Translated: CASSPSGLVTYGQYF. The genes are TRBV3-1 and TRBJ2-7; possibly TRBD2 for D (5 bases). The CDR3 runs 15 residues. Germline CDR1 LGHDT, CDR2 YNNKEL (reference sequence).

In the case of this clonotype: A read error may produce the germline difference seen at one junction end. The chain couples TRBV7-7 to TRBJ2-5; 7 bases map to TRBD2. The CDR3 is made up of 15 amino acids. Germline assignment: CDR1 SSHAT and CDR2 FNYEAQ (reference sequence). The CDR3 bases are TGTGCTAGCAGCGCCGGGACTAACATTCACAATGAGCAGTACTTC. Translated: CASSAGTNIHNEQYF.

This clonotype was detected a few times. The V gene is TRBV7-2, the J gene TRBJ2-1; 8 bases map to TRBD2. CDR3 length equals 15 residues. From germline, CDR1 is SGHTA and CDR2 FQGNSA. The V gene end was trimmed by 4 bases and the J gene end by 9 bases; junction bases not matched to a gene: 11. The CDR3 loop is CASSSRTSHPGEQFF. The CDR3 region has the DNA TGTGCCAGCAGCTCAAGGACTAGCCACCCCGGTGAGCAGTTCTTC. The full variable domain, its missing parts supplied by reference TRBV7-2 and TRBJ2-1, is GAGVSQSPSNKVTEKGKDVELRCDPISGHTALYWYRQSLGQGLEFLIYFQGNSAPDKSGLPSDRFSAERTGGSVSTLTIQRTQQEDSAVYLCASSSRTSHPGEQFFGPGTRLTVL.

J is TRBJ2-5 and V is TRBV20-1; D possibly corresponds to TRBD1 (7 bases). The closer fit of TRBJ2-7 to the DNA end suggests the J call may be wrong. Germline V gene sequence: CDR1 DFQATT, CDR2 SNEGSKA (reference sequence). The CDR3 runs 11 residues. CDR3 bases: TGCAGTGCCAGGGGGGATGACGAGCAGTACTTC. Its translation: CSARGDDEQYF.

This clonotype has a single count. Here the CDR3 DNA reads TGTGCCAGCAGTGAAGGTCCCATGGGACAGGGCGCCTACGAGCAGTACTTC. Amino acid sequence: CASSEGPMGQGAYEQYF. The rearrangement joins TRBV6-1 to TRBJ2-7; 9 nucleotides agree with TRBD1. Trimming took 1 base from V and 2 from J; bases not matched to a gene: 9. In germline, CDR1 is MNHNS, CDR2 SASEGT. CDR3 length: 17 amino acids.

This rearrangement joins TRBV20-1 to TRBJ2-3; D gene uncertain. V lost 4 bases to trimming and J lost 0 bases, with 11 bases between them. Germline V CDR1 and CDR2: DFQATT, SNEGSKA (reference sequence). The CDR3 spans 14 residues. CDR3 nucleotide sequence: TGCAGTGCTATTGGTGGAACTAGCACAGATACGCAGTATTTT. Its protein product is CSAIGGTSTDTQYF.

The V and J genes are TRBV4-1 and TRBJ2-3; 9 nucleotides align to TRBD2. Germline loops: CDR1 MGHRA, CDR2 YSYEKL. Unmatched junction bases numbered 12, after V lost 0 bases and J lost 2 bases. This CDR3 region has 19 residues. CDR3: CASSQDVPAGGGTTDTQYF. CDR3 sequence (DNA): TGCGCCAGCAGCCAAGATGTCCCAGCGGGAGGTGGTACCACAGATACGCAGTATTTT.

The gene calls are TRBV5-1 and TRBJ2-5, with no clear D. Germline V CDR1 and CDR2: SGHRS, YFSETQ. The length of the CDR3 is 14 residues. V was shortened by 1 base and J by 5 bases, with 12 bases between the two germline ends. The CDR3 sequence is CASSLFPGWETQYF. DNA for the CDR3: TGCGCCAGCAGCTTGTTCCCCGGTTGGGAGACCCAGTACTTC.

The V call is TRBV29-1, the J call TRBJ1-2; 7 nucleotides match TRBD1. CDR1 is SQVTM and CDR2 is ANQGSEA in the germline V gene. The CDR3 covers 14 residues. Losses at the gene ends were 0 bases for V and 8 bases for J; bases not matched to a gene: 9. The CDR3 is CSVEEGDSGEGYTF. Written as DNA, the CDR3 is TGCAGCGTTGAAGAAGGGGACAGTGGGGAAGGCTACACCTTC.

V gene TRBV29-1 combines with J gene TRBJ2-5; TRBD1 matches 8 bases. The CDR3 loop spans 12 amino acids. The V gene end was trimmed by 6 bases and the J gene end by 4 bases; junction bases not matched to a gene: 4. Germline V gives CDR1 SQVTM, CDR2 ANQGSEA. The CDR3 is CSVADRGETQYF. CDR3 nucleotide sequence: TGCAGCGTCGCAGACAGGGGAGAGACCCAGTACTTC.

The V and J genes are TRBV6-1 and TRBJ2-5; D unresolved. Germline loops: CDR1 MNHNS, CDR2 SASEGT. This CDR3 is 15 amino acids long. Trimming took 6 bases from V and 5 from J, leaving 19 bases between them. CDR3 DNA: TGTGCCAGCAGACGACTTTCTAGGTTTGGGGAGACCCAGTACTTC. Translation: CASRRLSRFGETQYF.

The chain links TRBV20-1 to TRBJ2-5, with 10 bases lining up with TRBD1. V was clipped by 6 bases and J by 5 bases; unmatched bases: 9. Germline CDR1 and CDR2: DFQATT and SNEGSKA (reference sequence). CDR3 length: 14 amino acids. In DNA, the CDR3 is TGCAGTGCGGTTGAAAGACAGGGGGCTGAGACCCAGTACTTC. Translation: CSAVERQGAETQYF.

This clonotype appeared a few times. The rearrangement joins TRBV12-3 or TRBV12-4 to TRBJ2-1; D could derive from TRBD1 or TRBD2 (5 bases each). V was cut by 2 bases and J by 6 bases, with 11 bases left in between. This CDR3 spans 14 amino acids. CDR3 DNA: TGTGCCAGCAGTTTACGAAGAGGGGCCAATGAGCAGTTCTTC. Protein sequence: CASSLRRGANEQFF.

The chain links TRBV11-1 to TRBJ2-4; TRBD2 agrees at 13 bases. The DNA end is more similar to TRBJ2-7, so the J call may be wrong. There are 14 residues in the CDR3. Germline V gives CDR1 SGHAT, CDR2 FQDESV (reference sequence). The CDR3 is CASTRLAGGGEQYF. Here the CDR3 DNA reads TGTGCCAGCACCCGACTAGCGGGAGGTGGCGAGCAGTACTTC.

The chain employs TRBV3-1 and TRBJ1-1; D is ambiguous. With 7 bases removed from V and 1 base from J, the gap between germline ends came to 13 bases. Germline loops: CDR1 LGHDT, CDR2 YNNKEL (reference sequence). This CDR3 contains 14 residues. The CDR3 loop reads CASTLTHGNTEAFF. The CDR3 DNA follows: TGTGCCAGCACCCTCACCCACGGGAACACTGAAGCTTTCTTT.

The chain links TRBV5-6 to TRBJ2-3, with TRBD2 matching over 7 bases. Germline-derived CDR1 and CDR2 are SGHDT and YYEEEE. The CDR3 extends over 16 amino acids. V lost 2 bases, J lost 4 bases, and 10 bases stayed unmatched. The CDR3 reads CASSLRMLAASDTQYF. The CDR3 nucleotides are TGTGCCAGCAGCTTAAGAATGCTAGCGGCTTCAGATACGCAGTATTTT.

The genes are TRBV5-5 and TRBJ2-1; D gene unclear. Trimming cost V 0 bases and J 1 base, with 11 bases left between them. There are 16 residues in the CDR3. Germline CDR1 SGHKS, CDR2 YYEKEE (reference sequence). This chain's CDR3 is CASSLAHQSSYNEQFF. The CDR3 DNA is TGTGCCAGCAGCTTGGCTCACCAGAGTTCCTACAATGAGCAGTTCTTC.

This clonotype was seen a handful of times. J is TRBJ2-1 and V is TRBV7-2, with D possibly being TRBD1 or TRBD2 (5 bases each). The CDR3 runs 16 residues. Germline CDR1 is SGHTA and CDR2 is FQGNSA. V was cut by 5 bases and J by 4 bases, with 18 bases left in between. The CDR3 loop is CASSPGTTGGYNEQFF. In nucleotides, the CDR3 is TGTGCCAGCAGCCCCGGGACGACCGGCGGATACAATGAGCAGTTCTTC.

The chain recombines TRBV24-1 with TRBJ1-5; 10 nucleotides agree with TRBD1. V trimming: 11 bases; J trimming: 4 bases; junction bases outside the gene matches: 7. Germline lookup yields CDR1 KGHDR and CDR2 SFDVKD. The CDR3 is made up of 14 amino acids. CDR3 sequence reads: CAIRDRGENQPQHF. In nucleotides, the CDR3 is TGTGCCATCCGGGACAGGGGTGAGAATCAGCCCCAGCATTTT.

The V gene is TRBV6-5, the J gene TRBJ1-2; 8 bases line up with TRBD1. Germline V gene lookup returns CDR1 MNHEY and CDR2 SVGAGI. The CDR3 has 14 residues. V gave up 5 bases and J gave up 6 bases; unmatched junction bases: 8. The CDR3 region is CASSKYLTGDGYTF. CDR3 nucleotide sequence: TGTGCCAGCAGTAAATACTTGACAGGGGATGGCTACACCTTC.

This clonotype was counted only a few times. The chain carries TRBV27 and TRBJ1-2; no clear D. Germline V CDR1 and CDR2: MNHEY, SMNVEV (reference sequence). V shed 4 bases and J shed 4 bases, with 10 bases lying between them. There are 13 residues in the CDR3. The CDR3: CASSSTVFYGYTF. CDR3 sequence (DNA): TGTGCCAGCAGTTCCACAGTGTTCTATGGCTACACCTTC.

This clonotype was picked up one time. The V and J genes are TRBV20-1 and TRBJ2-3; the D call may be TRBD1 or TRBD2 (5 bases each). The V gene lost 6 bases and the J gene lost 6 bases, with 22 bases spanning the gap. Germline assignment: CDR1 DFQATT and CDR2 SNEGSKA (reference sequence). The CDR3 consists of 15 residues. For the CDR3, the DNA is TGCAGTGCCCGCCTCGCGGCCGTCTGGGGGGATACGCAGTATTTT. It translates to CSARLAAVWGDTQYF.